These 27 T cell receptor beta chains came from one sample sequenced in a study of T cell repertoires in cytomegalovirus infection (dated by TCRdb to the late 2010s). The sequencing machine was an Illumina HiSeq 1500. The raw public data were reprocessed by TCRdb itself: fastp quality trimming at Q25, MiXCR clonotype calling, in-frame beta chains only. Rows with one shared CDR3 protein collapse into an entry with the most common genes and DNA. The sample contains about 300,000 distinct CDR3 sequences, about 9.2% of them found a single time. The ten largest clonotypes hold around 2.4% of the sample. Sequencing input: PBMCs. Source of these receptors: a human donor in good health (CMV status not recorded). Some clones in this sample may be carry-over from other donors' samples.

Ten or more counts support this clonotype. V gene TRBV4-3 combines with J gene TRBJ1-5; D gene ambiguous. The CDR3 covers 14 residues. CDR1 LGHNA and CDR2 YSLEER come from the germline V gene. Trimming cost V 4 bases and J 1 base, with 8 bases left between them. This CDR3 is CASSLDDSNQPQHF. Here the CDR3 DNA reads TGCGCCAGCAGCCTCGATGACAGCAATCAGCCCCAGCATTTT.

This clonotype appeared a few times. V gene TRBV6-2 or TRBV6-3 combines with J gene TRBJ1-1; D is unclear. Germline CDR1 and CDR2: MNHEY and SVGEGT. CDR3 length equals 14 residues. With 6 bases removed from V and 0 bases from J, the gap between germline ends came to 11 bases. CDR3 nucleotide sequence: TGTGCCAGCAGCGGACCGCTAATGAACACTGAAGCTTTCTTT. Translated, it gives CASSGPLMNTEAFF.

This clonotype was found many times. The gene calls are TRBV6-6 and TRBJ2-7, with D perhaps matching TRBD2 (6 bases). This CDR3 is 14 amino acids long. Germline V gene lookup returns CDR1 MNHNY and CDR2 SVGAGI (reference sequence). Deletions cut 7 bases from V and 1 base from J, with 14 bases between. CDR3 coding DNA: TGTGCCAGCACCCTGGCGGAGGGATCCTACGAGCAGTACTTC. Amino acid sequence: CASTLAEGSYEQYF.

This clonotype was observed a handful of times. J is TRBJ1-3 and V is TRBV20-1; D gene ambiguous. The CDR3 runs 15 residues. CDR1 and CDR2 (germline): DFQATT, SNEGSKA (reference sequence). Trimming removed 1 base from V and 2 bases from J, with 12 bases in between. This chain's CDR3 is CSARGRVETGNTIYF. DNA for the CDR3: TGCAGTGCTAGAGGTCGAGTGGAGACTGGAAACACCATATATTTT.

This clonotype was counted ten times or more. J is TRBJ2-7 and V is TRBV19; possibly TRBD1 for D (7 bases). The CDR3 runs to 12 residues. Trimming pared 2 bases from V and 6 bases from J, leaving 8 bases between. Germline values: CDR1 LNHDA, CDR2 SQIVND (reference sequence). CDR3 protein: CASSIQGGEQYV. The CDR3, as DNA: TGTGCCAGTAGTATACAGGGGGGCGAGCAGTACGTC.

This chain links TRBV7-9 with TRBJ2-5; possibly TRBD2 for D (5 bases). Trimming shortened V by 4 bases and J by 4 bases, and 13 bases separated the two germline ends. CDR3 length: 14 amino acids. Germline CDR1 SEHNR, CDR2 FQNEAQ (reference sequence). The chain's CDR3 is CASSSVRGGETQYF. The CDR3 DNA follows: TGTGCCAGCAGCTCGGTTCGAGGAGGAGAGACCCAGTACTTC.

The chain carries TRBV4-3 and TRBJ2-2, with D hard to call. There are 13 residues in the CDR3. Between the trimmed V and J ends, which lost 7 bases and 4 bases, there was a span of 10 bases. CDR1 is LGHNA and CDR2 is YSLEER in the germline V gene. CDR3 nucleotides: TGCGCCAGCACCCCCGATAGCACCGGGGAGCTGTTTTTT. Translated: CASTPDSTGELFF.

The V and J genes are TRBV5-6 and TRBJ2-2; 10 bases map to TRBD1. The CDR3 covers 16 residues. V dropped 4 bases and J dropped 5; count of bases not matched to a gene: 8. Germline CDR1 reads SGHDT; CDR2 reads YYEEEE. CDR3 in amino acids: CASSRPGQGQTGELFF. CDR3 bases: TGTGCCAGCAGCCGCCCGGGACAGGGGCAAACCGGGGAGCTGTTTTTT.

The table lists this clonotype with many counts. The rearrangement links TRBV29-1 to TRBJ1-2; D call uncertain. V dropped 2 bases and J dropped 8 bases, with 9 bases sitting between them. In germline, CDR1 is SQVTM, CDR2 ANQGSEA. There are 11 residues in the CDR3. The CDR3 nucleotides are TGCAGCGTTGAATCTAGGGCAGGCTACACCTTC. This sequence encodes CSVESRAGYTF.

This clonotype was observed at least ten times. The chain couples TRBV7-6 to TRBJ2-1; no definite D call. V shed 1 base and J shed 6 bases, with 7 bases lying between them. Per the germline V gene, CDR1 is SGHVS and CDR2 is FNYEAQ. The CDR3 extends over 13 amino acids. CDR3 sequence (DNA): TGTGCCAGCAGCTTAGGATGGACCAATGAGCAGTTCTTC. Translating it yields CASSLGWTNEQFF.

The chain is built from TRBV12-3 or TRBV12-4 and TRBJ2-6; D gene unclear. V gave up 6 bases and J gave up 0 bases, with 9 bases separating them. The CDR3 consists of 15 residues. In DNA form, the CDR3 reads TGTGCCAGCAGCCCGACAAACTCTGGGGCCAACGTCCTGACTTTC. As protein: CASSPTNSGANVLTF.

This sequence joins TRBV5-6 and TRBJ2-2, with D possibly being TRBD1 (6 bases). The V and J ends lost 2 bases and 7 bases respectively, with 12 bases between them. The CDR3 sequence is 14 residues long. Germline V lookup: CDR1 SGHDT, CDR2 YYEEEE. As DNA, the CDR3 is TGTGCCAGCAGCTTTTGGGGGCTTGTCGGGGAGCTGTTTTTT. It is translated as CASSFWGLVGELFF.

With respect to this clonotype: An end of the junction differs from the germline gene, which may be a read error. The gene calls are TRBV7-9 and TRBJ1-6; TRBD1 is a possible D gene (5 bases). Looked up from germline, CDR1 is SEHNR and CDR2 is FQNEAQ (reference sequence). This CDR3 is built from 15 residues. The DNA for the CDR3 is TGTGCCAGCAGCCTAGCGGCAGGGCTTAATTCACCCCTCCACTTT. It is translated as CASSLAAGLNSPLHF.

In this sample, this clonotype turned up many times. The DNA for the CDR3 is TGTGCCAGCAGCCAAGGAACTAGCTTCAATGAGCAGTTCTTC. The encoded protein is CASSQGTSFNEQFF. The chain combines TRBV3-1 with TRBJ2-1; tentatively, D is TRBD2 (6 bases). V lost 1 base to trimming and J lost 6 bases, with 10 bases between them. CDR3 length equals 14 residues. From germline, CDR1 is LGHDT and CDR2 YNNKEL (reference sequence).

This clonotype appeared a few times. The chain uses TRBV7-9 and TRBJ1-2; a possible D gene is TRBD1 (6 bases). CDR3 length: 14 residues. Germline V gene lookup returns CDR1 SEHNR and CDR2 FQNEAQ (reference sequence). Trimming took off 3 bases at V and 5 bases at J, with 13 bases between the two ends. DNA of the CDR3: TGTGCCAGCAGCTTCGCAGGGGTTCGGTATGGCTACACCTTC. Translated: CASSFAGVRYGYTF. Filled out from reference TRBV7-9 and TRBJ1-2, the complete variable domain reads DTGVSQNPRHKITKRGQNVTFRCDPISEHNRLYWYRQTLGQGPEFLTYFQNEAQLEKSRLLSDRFSAERPKGSFSTLEIQRTEQGDSAMYLCASSFAGVRYGYTFGSGTRLTVV.

This sequence joins TRBV29-1 and TRBJ2-7, with a possible D match to TRBD1 (5 bases). Trimming cost V 3 bases and J 6 bases, with 18 bases left between them. CDR1 is SQVTM, CDR2 ANQGSEA, per germline. The CDR3 spans 14 residues. CDR3 nucleotides: TGCAGCGTTGATTTTCAGGGTAGGGGCAGCGAGCAGTACTTC. It specifies CSVDFQGRGSEQYF.

This clonotype was seen only a few times. The chain combines TRBV18 with TRBJ2-5; no clear D. The V and J ends lost 6 bases and 1 base respectively, with 12 bases between them. Germline V CDR1 and CDR2: KGHSH, LQKENI. This CDR3 contains 14 residues. In DNA, the CDR3 is TGTGCCAGCTCCCCCGATACCTTCCAAGAGACCCAGTACTTC. It specifies CASSPDTFQETQYF.

The J gene is TRBJ2-7, the V gene TRBV28; the D gene could be TRBD1 or TRBD2 (5 bases each). V lost 0 bases and J lost 4, with 7 bases in between. Germline CDR1 and CDR2: MDHEN and SYDVKM. CDR3 length: 13 amino acids. The CDR3: CASSLWGRYEQYV. DNA of the CDR3: TGTGCCAGCAGTTTATGGGGACGGTACGAGCAGTACGTC.

The chain is built from TRBV19 and TRBJ2-1; 8 bases are a match to TRBD1. The trim removed 1 base at V and 9 bases at J, leaving 8 bases unmatched. This CDR3 is built from 15 residues. CDR1 LNHDA and CDR2 SQIVND come from the germline V gene (reference sequence). DNA of the CDR3: TGTGCCAGTAGTATAGGACAGGGGATCGGGATTGAGCAGTTCTTC. Translating it yields CASSIGQGIGIEQFF. The full variable domain, rest sourced from reference TRBV19 and TRBJ2-1, is DGGITQSPKYLFRKEGQNVTLSCEQNLNHDAMYWYRQDPGQGLRLIYYSQIVNDFQKGDIAEGYSVSREKKESFPLTVTSAQKNPTAFYLCASSIGQGIGIEQFFGPGTRLTVL.

This clonotype was seen ten or more times. This sequence joins TRBV7-2 and TRBJ2-5; 14 bases are shared with TRBD2. The V gene end was trimmed by 4 bases and the J gene end by 3 bases; junction bases not matched to a gene: 4. Germline assignment: CDR1 SGHTA and CDR2 FQGNSA. CDR3 size: 16 residues. DNA for the CDR3: TGTGCCAGCAGCTACGGACTAGCGGGGGGAGAAGAGACCCAGTACTTC. Encoded protein: CASSYGLAGGEETQYF.

This clonotype has a count of ten or more. The chain joins TRBV7-2 to TRBJ2-7; 9 nucleotides match TRBD1. Germline lookup yields CDR1 SGHTA and CDR2 FQGNSA. The CDR3 loop spans 18 amino acids. Unmatched junction bases numbered 18, after V lost 4 bases and J lost 5 bases. CDR3 coding DNA: TGTGCCAGCAGCTCTCCTGAACCGCGGGACAGGGTTAGGAACGAGCAGTACTTC. Its translation is CASSSPEPRDRVRNEQYF.

This clonotype was observed at least ten times. V is TRBV7-2 and J is TRBJ1-2; D is ambiguous. The CDR3 consists of 15 residues. The ends were cut back, 0 bases at V and 2 bases at J, with 10 bases in the middle. Germline CDR1 and CDR2: SGHTA and FQGNSA. CDR3 sequence: CASSLAEDQNYGYTF. DNA for the CDR3: TGTGCCAGCAGCTTAGCAGAGGACCAAAACTATGGCTACACCTTC.

The sample holds many counts of this clonotype. The V and J genes are TRBV10-3 and TRBJ2-2, with D possibly matching TRBD2 (5 bases). Between the trimmed V and J ends, which lost 0 bases and 5 bases, there was a span of 7 bases. There are 14 residues in the CDR3. CDR1 is ENHRY, CDR2 SYGVKD, per germline. The CDR3 nucleotides are TGTGCCATCAGTGAGTCGAGAGGGACCGGGGAGCTGTTTTTT. Translated: CAISESRGTGELFF.

This clonotype appeared many times. The CDR3 sequence: CASSPGPRVGSYEQYF. The CDR3 DNA reads as TGTGCCAGCAGCCCGGGACCAAGGGTCGGCTCCTACGAGCAGTACTTC. The V call is TRBV7-9, the J call TRBJ2-7; D possibly uses TRBD1 or TRBD2 (5 bases each). The CDR3 totals 16 residues. CDR1 SEHNR and CDR2 FQNEAQ come from the germline V gene (reference sequence). Trimming cost V 5 bases and J 0 bases, with 17 bases left between them.

This clonotype was seen ten or more times. V usage is TRBV6-5 and J usage is TRBJ2-5; 9 bases fit TRBD2. CDR1 is MNHEY and CDR2 is SVGAGI in the germline V gene. The CDR3 spans 16 residues. V was clipped by 0 bases and J by 2 bases; unmatched bases: 4. CDR3 sequence reads: CASSYSTSGQQETQYF. Here the CDR3 DNA reads TGTGCCAGCAGTTACTCGACTAGCGGACAACAAGAGACCCAGTACTTC.

Regarding this clonotype: Relative to the germline gene, one junction end is altered; a read error may explain this. The V call is TRBV7-2, the J call TRBJ2-2, with D hard to call. CDR1 SGHTA and CDR2 FQGNSA come from the germline V gene. The CDR3 consists of 13 residues. Here the CDR3 DNA reads TGTGTCAGCAACTTATTGCCCGCCGGGGAGCTGTTTTTT. This gives the protein CVSNLLPAGELFF.

This clonotype was counted only a few times. The V and J genes are TRBV18 and TRBJ1-1; a possible D gene is TRBD1 (5 bases). Trimming took off 5 bases at V and 5 bases at J, with 6 bases between the two ends. Germline V gene sequence: CDR1 KGHSH, CDR2 LQKENI. This CDR3 has 11 amino acids. CDR3 residues: CASSRTTEAFF. In DNA, the CDR3 is TGTGCCAGCTCAAGGACAACTGAAGCTTTCTTT.